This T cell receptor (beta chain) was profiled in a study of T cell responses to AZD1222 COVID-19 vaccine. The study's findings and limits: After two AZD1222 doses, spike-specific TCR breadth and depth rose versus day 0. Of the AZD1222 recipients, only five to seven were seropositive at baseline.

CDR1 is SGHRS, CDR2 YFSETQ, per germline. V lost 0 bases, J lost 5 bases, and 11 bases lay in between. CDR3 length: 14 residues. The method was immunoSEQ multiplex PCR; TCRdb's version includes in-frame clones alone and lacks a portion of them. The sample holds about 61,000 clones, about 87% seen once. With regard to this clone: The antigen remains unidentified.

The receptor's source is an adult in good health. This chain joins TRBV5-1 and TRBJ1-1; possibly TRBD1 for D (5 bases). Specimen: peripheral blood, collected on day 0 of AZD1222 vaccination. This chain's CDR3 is CASSLAGEWTEAFF. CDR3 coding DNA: TGCGCCAGCAGCTTGGCGGGGGAATGGACTGAAGCTTTCTTT.